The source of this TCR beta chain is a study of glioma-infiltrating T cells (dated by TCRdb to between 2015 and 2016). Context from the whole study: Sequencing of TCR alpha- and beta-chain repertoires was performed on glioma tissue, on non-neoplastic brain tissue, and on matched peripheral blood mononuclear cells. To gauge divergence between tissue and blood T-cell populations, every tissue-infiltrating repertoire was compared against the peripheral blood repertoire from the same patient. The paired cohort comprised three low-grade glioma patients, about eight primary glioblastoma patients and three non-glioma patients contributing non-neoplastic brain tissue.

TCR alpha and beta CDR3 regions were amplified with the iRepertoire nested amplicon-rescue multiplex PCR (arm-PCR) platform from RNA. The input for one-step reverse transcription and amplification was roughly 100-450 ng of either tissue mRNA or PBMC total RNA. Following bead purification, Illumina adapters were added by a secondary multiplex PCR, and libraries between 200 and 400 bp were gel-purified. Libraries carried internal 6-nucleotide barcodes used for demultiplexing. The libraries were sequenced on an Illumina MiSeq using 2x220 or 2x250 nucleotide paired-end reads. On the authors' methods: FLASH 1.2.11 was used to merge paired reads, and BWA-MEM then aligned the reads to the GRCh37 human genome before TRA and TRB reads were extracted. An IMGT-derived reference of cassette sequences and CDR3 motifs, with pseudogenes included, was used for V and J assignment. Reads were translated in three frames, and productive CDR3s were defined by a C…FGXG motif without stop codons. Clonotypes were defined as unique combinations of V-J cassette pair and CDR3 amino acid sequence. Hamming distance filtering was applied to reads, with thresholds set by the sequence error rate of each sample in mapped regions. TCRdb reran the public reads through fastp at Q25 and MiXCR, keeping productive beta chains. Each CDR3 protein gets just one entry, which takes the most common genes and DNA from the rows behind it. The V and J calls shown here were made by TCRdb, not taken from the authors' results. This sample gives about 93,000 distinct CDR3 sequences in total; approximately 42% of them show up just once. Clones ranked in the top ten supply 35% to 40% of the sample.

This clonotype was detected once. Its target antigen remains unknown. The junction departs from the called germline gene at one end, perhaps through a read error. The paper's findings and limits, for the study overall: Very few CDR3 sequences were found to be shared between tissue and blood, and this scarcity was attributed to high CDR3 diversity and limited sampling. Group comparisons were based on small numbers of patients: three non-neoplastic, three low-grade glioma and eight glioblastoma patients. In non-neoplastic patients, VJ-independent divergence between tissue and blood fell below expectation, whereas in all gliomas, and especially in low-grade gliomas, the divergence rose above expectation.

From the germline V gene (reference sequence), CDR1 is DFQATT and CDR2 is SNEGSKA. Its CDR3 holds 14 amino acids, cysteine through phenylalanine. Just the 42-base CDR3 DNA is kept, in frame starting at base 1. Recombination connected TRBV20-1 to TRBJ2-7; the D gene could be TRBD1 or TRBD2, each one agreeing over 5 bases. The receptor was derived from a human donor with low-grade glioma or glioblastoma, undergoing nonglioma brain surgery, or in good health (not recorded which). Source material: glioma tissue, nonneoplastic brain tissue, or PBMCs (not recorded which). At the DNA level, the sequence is TGCAGTGTTAGAGACTCCGGGACCGATCTCAAGCAGTACTTC. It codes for CSVRDSGTDLKQYF.